What follows describes a single TCR beta chain. These data come from a study of shared T cell receptors in the human thymus. Measured with immunoSEQ multiplex PCR; TCRdb has only the in-frame clones, and not every one. The sample lists some 720,000 clones; 70% to 90% were seen once. The CDR3 is 16 residues long. V shed 6 bases and J 4 bases; nucleotides not matched to a gene: 9. CDR1 and CDR2 from the germline V gene are MDHEN and SYDVKM. The sample was also reused in another study, on human thymus T cells. That report notes: Thymic resections from corrective heart surgery supplied the tissue. Thymic and blood repertoires appeared to carry a bias in their V and J gene usage.

This receptor was obtained from a boy in the first two years of life with a congenital heart defect. Sequenced: thymocytes. V gene TRBV28 combines with J gene TRBJ2-1, with 10 nucleotides matching TRBD2. The CDR3 protein is CASSCRAGGHYNEQFF. The CDR3, as DNA: TGTGCCAGCAGCTGCCGAGCGGGAGGGCATTACAATGAGCAGTTCTTC.